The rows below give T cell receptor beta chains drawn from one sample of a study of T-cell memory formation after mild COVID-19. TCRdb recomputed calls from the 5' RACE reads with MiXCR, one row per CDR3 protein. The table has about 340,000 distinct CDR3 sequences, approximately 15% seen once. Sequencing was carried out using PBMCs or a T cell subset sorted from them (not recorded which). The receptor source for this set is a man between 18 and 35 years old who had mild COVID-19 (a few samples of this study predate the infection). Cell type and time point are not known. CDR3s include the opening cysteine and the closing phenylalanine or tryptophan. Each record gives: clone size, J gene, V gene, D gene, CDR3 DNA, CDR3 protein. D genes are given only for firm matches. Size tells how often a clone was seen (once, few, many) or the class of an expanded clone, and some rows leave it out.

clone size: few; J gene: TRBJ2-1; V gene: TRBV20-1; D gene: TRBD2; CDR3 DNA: TGCAGTGCAACTACTAGCGGGGAAGGCAATGAGCAGTTCTTC; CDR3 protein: CSATTSGEGNEQFF
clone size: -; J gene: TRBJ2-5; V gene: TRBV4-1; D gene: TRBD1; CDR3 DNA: TGCGCCAGCAGCCAAGAGGGGACAGGGGTCGGGGAGACCCAGTACTTC; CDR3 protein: CASSQEGTGVGETQYF
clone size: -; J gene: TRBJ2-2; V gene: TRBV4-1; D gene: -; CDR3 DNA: TGCGCCAGCAGCCAAGAGGGGTTGCTGGCCGGGGAGCTGTTTTTT; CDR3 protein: CASSQEGLLAGELFF
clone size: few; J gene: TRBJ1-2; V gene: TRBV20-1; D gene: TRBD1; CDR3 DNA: TGCAGTGCTAGAGATGTGAGCGGGGGACAGGCCTATGGCTACACCTTC; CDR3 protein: CSARDVSGGQAYGYTF
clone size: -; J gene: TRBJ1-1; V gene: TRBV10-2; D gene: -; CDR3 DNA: TGCGCCAGCAGTGCCGTCGGGATTAACACTGAAGCTTTCTTT; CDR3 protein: CASSAVGINTEAFF
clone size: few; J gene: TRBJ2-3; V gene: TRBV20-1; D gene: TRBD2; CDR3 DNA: TGCAGTGCGGGGCGTAGCGGGGGCGGCACAGATACGCAGTATTTT; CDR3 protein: CSAGRSGGGTDTQYF
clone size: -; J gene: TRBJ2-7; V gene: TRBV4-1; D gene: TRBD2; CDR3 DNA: TGCGCCAGCAGCCAATCGAGCGGGGGGCTCTACGAGCAGTACTTC; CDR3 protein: CASSQSSGGLYEQYF
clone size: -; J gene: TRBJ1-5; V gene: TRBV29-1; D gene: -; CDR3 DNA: TGCAGCGTTGACAGGGGCGATCAGCCCCAGCATTTT; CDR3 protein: CSVDRGDQPQHF
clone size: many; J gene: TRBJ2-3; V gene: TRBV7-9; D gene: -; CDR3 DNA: TGTGCCAGCAGCCCCTCGAGGTTTCGCACAGATACGCAGTATTTT; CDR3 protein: CASSPSRFRTDTQYF
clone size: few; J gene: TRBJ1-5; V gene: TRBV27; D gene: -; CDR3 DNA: TGTGCCAGCAGCCGTCGGGGACCCAATCAGCCCCAGCATTTT; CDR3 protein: CASSRRGPNQPQHF
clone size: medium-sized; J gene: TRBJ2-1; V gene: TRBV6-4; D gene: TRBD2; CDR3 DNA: TGTGCCAGCAGTGGGACTAGCGGAACCTACAATGAGCAGTTCTTC; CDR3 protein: CASSGTSGTYNEQFF
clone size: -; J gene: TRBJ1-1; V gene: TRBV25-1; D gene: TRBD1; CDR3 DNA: TGTGCCAGCAGTCAAACGGGACAGCTCACTGAAGCTTTCTTT; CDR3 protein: CASSQTGQLTEAFF
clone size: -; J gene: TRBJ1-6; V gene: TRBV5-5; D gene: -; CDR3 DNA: TGTGCCAGCAGCTCTGGTGTCCCCGGGGCTCCCCTCCACTTT; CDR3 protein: CASSSGVPGAPLHF
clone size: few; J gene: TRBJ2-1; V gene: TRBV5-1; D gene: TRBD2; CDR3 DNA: TGCGCCAGCAGCTTGGTGGTAGCGGGGGGGCAAGGAGAAGAGCAGTTCTTC; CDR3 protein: CASSLVVAGGQGEEQFF
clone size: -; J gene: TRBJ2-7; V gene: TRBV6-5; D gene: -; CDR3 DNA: TGTGCCAGCAGTTCGGGACCCGGCAAGCAGTACTTC; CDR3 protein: CASSSGPGKQYF
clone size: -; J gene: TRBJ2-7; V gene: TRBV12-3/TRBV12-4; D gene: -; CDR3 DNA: TGTGCCAGCAGGTACCAGGTGAGCTCCTACGAGCAGTACTTC; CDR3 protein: CASRYQVSSYEQYF
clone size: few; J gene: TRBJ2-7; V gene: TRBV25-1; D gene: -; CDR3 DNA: TGTGCCAGCAGTGACATCCAGGCGCTTTGGTACTTC; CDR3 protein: CASSDIQALWYF
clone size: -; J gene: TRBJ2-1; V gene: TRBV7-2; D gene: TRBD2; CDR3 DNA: TGTGCCAGCAGGAGAAGCGGGGGGAATGAGCAGTTCTTC; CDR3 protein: CASRRSGGNEQFF
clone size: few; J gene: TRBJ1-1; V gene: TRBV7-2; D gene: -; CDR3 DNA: TGTGCCAGCAGCCTCCGGGGGGCGCGGACTGAAGCTTTCTTT; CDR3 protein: CASSLRGARTEAFF
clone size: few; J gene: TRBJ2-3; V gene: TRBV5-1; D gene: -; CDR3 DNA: TGCGCCAGCGAGCCGGGGCAAAGCACAGATACGCAGTATTTT; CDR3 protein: CASEPGQSTDTQYF
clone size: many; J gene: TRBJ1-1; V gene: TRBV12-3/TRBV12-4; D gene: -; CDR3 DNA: TGTGCCAGCAGCCCTGGGGGGGACTACACTGAAGCTTTCTTT; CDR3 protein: CASSPGGDYTEAFF
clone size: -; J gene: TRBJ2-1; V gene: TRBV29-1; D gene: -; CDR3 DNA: TGCAGCGTTAACAGGGATGTGGATGAGCAGTTCTTC; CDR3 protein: CSVNRDVDEQFF
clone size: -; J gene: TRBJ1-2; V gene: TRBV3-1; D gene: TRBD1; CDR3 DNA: TGTGCCAGCAGCCAGGAAGACAGGGGATACACCTTC; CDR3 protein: CASSQEDRGYTF
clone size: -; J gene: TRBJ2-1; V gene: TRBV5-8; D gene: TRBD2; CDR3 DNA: TGTGCCAGCAGCTTGGCACTCTCTAGCGGGGGGCCTTACAATGAGCAGTTCTTC; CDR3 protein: CASSLALSSGGPYNEQFF
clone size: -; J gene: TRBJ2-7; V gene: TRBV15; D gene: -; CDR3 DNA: TGTGCCACCAGCAGATTGGCCCTAGAGTCCTACGAGCAGTACTTC; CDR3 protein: CATSRLALESYEQYF
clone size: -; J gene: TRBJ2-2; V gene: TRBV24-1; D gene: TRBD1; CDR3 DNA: TGTGCCGCTATGACAGGGGGGCAGAACACCGGGGAGCTGTTTTTT; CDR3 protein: CAAMTGGQNTGELFF
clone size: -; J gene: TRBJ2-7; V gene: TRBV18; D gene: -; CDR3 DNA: TGTGCCAGCAGCCCCCCGTCGGACTACGAGCAGTACTTC; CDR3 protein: CASSPPSDYEQYF
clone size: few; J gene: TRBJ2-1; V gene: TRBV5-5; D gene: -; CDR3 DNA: TGTGCCAGCATGGGCGGGGGCAGTGAGCAGTTCTTC; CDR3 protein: CASMGGGSEQFF
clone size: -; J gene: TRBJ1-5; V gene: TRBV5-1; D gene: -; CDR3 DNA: TGCGCCAGCAGCTTGGGCCCTGCAGGGGCCGAGCCCCAGCATTTT; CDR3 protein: CASSLGPAGAEPQHF
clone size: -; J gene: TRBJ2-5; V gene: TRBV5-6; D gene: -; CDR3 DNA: TGTGCCAGCAGCTTGGTTGCAGCGGACGGGACCCAGTACTTC; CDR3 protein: CASSLVAADGTQYF
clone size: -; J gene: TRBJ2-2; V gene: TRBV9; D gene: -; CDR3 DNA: TGTGCCAGCAGCGCCACTTCGGGGAGCAACACCGGGGAGCTGTTTTTT; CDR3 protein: CASSATSGSNTGELFF
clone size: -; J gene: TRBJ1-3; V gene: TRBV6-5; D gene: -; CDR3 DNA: TGTGCCAGCAGTTACTCGGCAGTCTCTGGAAACACCATATATTTT; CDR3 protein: CASSYSAVSGNTIYF
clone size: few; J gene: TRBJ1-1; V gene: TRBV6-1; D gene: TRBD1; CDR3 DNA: TGTGCCAGCAGTGAAGAGGGAGGGGGCGCAGTCACTGAAGCTTTCTTT; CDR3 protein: CASSEEGGGAVTEAFF
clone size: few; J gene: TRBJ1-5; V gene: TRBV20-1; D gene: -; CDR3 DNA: TGCAGTGCTAGCCCAAGGGACGACGATCAGCCCCAGCATTTT; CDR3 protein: CSASPRDDDQPQHF
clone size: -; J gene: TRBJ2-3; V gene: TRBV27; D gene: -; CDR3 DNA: TGTGCCAGCAACGTCCCAGATACGCAGTATTTT; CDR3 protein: CASNVPDTQYF
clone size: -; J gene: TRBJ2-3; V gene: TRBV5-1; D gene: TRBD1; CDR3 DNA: TGCGCCAGCAGCTTGTGTTGGGACAGGACGCAGTATTTT; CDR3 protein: CASSLCWDRTQYF
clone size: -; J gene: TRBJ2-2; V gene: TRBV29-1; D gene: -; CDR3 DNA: TGCAGCGTGGCCGGGCCCTCCTCGAACACCGGGGAGCTGTTTTTT; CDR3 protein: CSVAGPSSNTGELFF
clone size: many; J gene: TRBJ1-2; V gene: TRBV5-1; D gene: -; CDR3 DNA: TGCGCCAGCAGCTTAACGGCTAACTATGGCTACACCTTC; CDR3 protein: CASSLTANYGYTF
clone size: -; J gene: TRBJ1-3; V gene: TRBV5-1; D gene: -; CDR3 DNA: TGCGCCAGCAGCGGGTTGGGGGTAGACACCATATATTTT; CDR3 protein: CASSGLGVDTIYF
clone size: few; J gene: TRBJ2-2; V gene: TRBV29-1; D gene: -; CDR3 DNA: TGCAGCGTCTCCACGGCTACGAACACCGGGGAGCTGTTTTTT; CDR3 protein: CSVSTATNTGELFF
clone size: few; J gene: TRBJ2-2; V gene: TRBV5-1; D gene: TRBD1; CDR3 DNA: TGCGCCAGCAGCCTCCTTGGACAGGGAGCGTATGGCGGGGAGCTGTTTTTT; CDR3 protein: CASSLLGQGAYGGELFF
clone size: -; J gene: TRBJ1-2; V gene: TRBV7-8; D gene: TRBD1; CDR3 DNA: TGTGCCAGCAGCCGATACGGACAGGATAACTATGGCTACACCTTC; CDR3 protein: CASSRYGQDNYGYTF
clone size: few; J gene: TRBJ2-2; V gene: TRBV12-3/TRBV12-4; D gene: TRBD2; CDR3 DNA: TGTGCCAGCAGGAGACTAGCGGGGGGCACCGGGGAGCTGTTTTTT; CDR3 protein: CASRRLAGGTGELFF
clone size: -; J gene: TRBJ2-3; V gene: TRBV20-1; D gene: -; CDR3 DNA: TGCAGTGCTAAACCCGGGGGTCCCACAGATACGCAGTATTTT; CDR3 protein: CSAKPGGPTDTQYF
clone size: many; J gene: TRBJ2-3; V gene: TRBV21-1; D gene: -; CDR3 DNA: TGTGCCAGCAGCAAAAGGAAGGGTTCAGATACGCAGTATTTT; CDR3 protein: CASSKRKGSDTQYF
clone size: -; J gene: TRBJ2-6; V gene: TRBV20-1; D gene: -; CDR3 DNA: TGCAGGGAAAGCGGCAGGCCTAGCTCTGGGGCCAACGTCCTGACTTTC; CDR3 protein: CRESGRPSSGANVLTF